This is a list of T cell receptor beta chains from one sample in a study of a mutant IDH1 vaccine in newly diagnosed glioma. Sequencing was performed with immunoSEQ multiplex PCR; in TCRdb, only in-frame clones are kept and a portion is missing. The sample holds some 16,000 clones; roughly 95% are singletons and the top ten take over 3%. The starting material was peripheral blood mononuclear cells (PBMCs), obtained from a glioma patient treated with radiotherapy, temozolomide or both. These TCRs come from a woman under 30 with glioma. Some clones in this sample may be carry-over from other donors' samples. CDR3s include the opening cysteine and the closing phenylalanine or tryptophan. The D gene is left open where the match is weak. Expanded clones are given a class, and other clones once, few, many or no size at all.

TRBJ1-4,TRBV4-1,.,.,TGCGCCAGCAGCCAAGTCTTAGGGTTGGGAAAACTGTTTTTT,CASSQVLGLGKLFF
TRBJ2-7,TRBV7-9,.,.,TGTGCCAGCAGCTTAGATATTGGCCGCCCCTACGAGCAGTACTTC,CASSLDIGRPYEQYF
TRBJ1-4,TRBV7-8,.,.,TGTGCCAGCAGCTCTCCAAGGGGGGTAAATGAAAAACTGTTTTTT,CASSSPRGVNEKLFF
TRBJ2-1,TRBV30,TRBD2,once,TGTGCCTGGAGGGCCCATAGCGGGGGGGCGAATGAGCAGTTCTTC,CAWRAHSGGANEQFF
TRBJ1-4,TRBV10-3,TRBD1,.,TGTGCCATCGGACAGGGCGAGGAAAAACTGTTTTTT,CAIGQGEEKLFF
TRBJ2-2,TRBV7-9,TRBD1,.,TGTGCCAGCAGCCCCCGGGACAGGAACACCGGGGAGCTGTTTTTT,CASSPRDRNTGELFF
TRBJ2-1,TRBV4-1,.,.,TGCGCCAGCAGCCAAGCTGCAGGGAGTGACTACAATGAGCAGTTCTTC,CASSQAAGSDYNEQFF
TRBJ1-4,TRBV15,.,.,TGTGCCACCAGCAGAGACAGGGATAGTGAAAAACTGTTTTTT,CATSRDRDSEKLFF
TRBJ2-3,TRBV5-1,.,.,TGCGCCAGCAGCTTGACTAGTATGGCAGCAGATACGCAGTATTTT,CASSLTSMAADTQYF
TRBJ1-6,TRBV7-8,.,.,TGTGCCAGCAGCTTATACATGGGTTTGAATTCACCCCTCCACTTT,CASSLYMGLNSPLHF
TRBJ2-1,TRBV7-9,.,.,TGTGCCAGCAGCTTAGAAAGGGTCCTCGAGCAGTTCTTC,CASSLERVLEQFF
TRBJ2-2,TRBV6-5,TRBD1,.,TGTGCCAGCCTGACGGGACAGGGAAGCACCGGGGAGCTGTTTTTT,CASLTGQGSTGELFF
TRBJ2-2,TRBV7-9,.,.,TGTGCCAGCAGCTTAGCTAGGGAGGAGCTGTTTTTT,CASSLAREELFF
TRBJ2-3,TRBV6-1,.,.,TGTGCCAGCAGTGTTGGTAGGGATTATACGCAGTATTTT,CASSVGRDYTQYF
TRBJ1-4,TRBV6-5,.,.,TGTGCCAGCAGTCGATCGACAGCCGAAAATGAAAAACTGTTTTTT,CASSRSTAENEKLFF
TRBJ1-1,TRBV5-1,.,.,TGCGCCAGCAGCTTAACAGGGTTCGGGGAAGCTTTCTTT,CASSLTGFGEAFF
TRBJ2-2,TRBV7-9,TRBD2,.,TGTGCCAGCAGCCTAAGGATCCAGCGGGGGGGCCACGGGGAGCTGTTTTTT,CASSLRIQRGGHGELFF
TRBJ1-1,TRBV29-1,TRBD1,.,TGCAGCGTTGAAGGACAGGGTAACACTGAAGCTTTCTTT,CSVEGQGNTEAFF
TRBJ1-4,TRBV27,TRBD1,.,TGTGCCAGCAGTTTTACAGGGGGAACTAATGAAAAACTGTTTTTT,CASSFTGGTNEKLFF
TRBJ2-3,TRBV5-5,.,.,TGTGCCAGCAGCCCCACTGGGTTACTCACAGATACGCAGTATTTT,CASSPTGLLTDTQYF
TRBJ2-7,TRBV5-1,TRBD1,.,TGCGCCAGCAGCTCGAATTTGCCGGGACAGGGAACTAAAGAGCAGTACTTC,CASSSNLPGQGTKEQYF
TRBJ1-1,TRBV9,TRBD1,.,TGTGCCAGCAGTGCCGGGACAGGGGGCGCGAGTTTCGACGAGCCTCGGACTGAAGCTTTCTTT,CASSAGTGGASFDEPRTEAFF
TRBJ1-2,TRBV18,.,.,TGTGCCAGCTCACTTAATGCTAACTATGGCTACACCTTC,CASSLNANYGYTF
TRBJ2-7,TRBV7-8,.,.,TGTGCCAGCAGCGAGGAAGACTTAGGGGCCTTCCACTACGAGCAGTACTTC,CASSEEDLGAFHYEQYF
TRBJ1-2,TRBV29-1,.,.,TGCAGCGTTGTCCCCGCCGACAGGCACCATAACTATGGCTACACCTTC,CSVVPADRHHNYGYTF
TRBJ1-3,TRBV10-3,.,.,TGTGCCATCAGTGAGACAGGATACTCTGGAAACACCATATATTTT,CAISETGYSGNTIYF
TRBJ1-5,TRBV19,.,.,TGTGCCAGTAGTAATACAGGGACCCAGGGACGGCCCCAGCATTTT,CASSNTGTQGRPQHF
TRBJ2-2,TRBV7-2,.,.,TGTGCCAGCAGCTCCAATCCGGAGCCAGTTAGCGGGGAGCTGTTTTTT,CASSSNPEPVSGELFF
TRBJ2-7,TRBV6-6,.,.,TGTGCCAGCAGTTCCGACGTCTACGAGCAGTACTTC,CASSSDVYEQYF
TRBJ2-1,TRBV6-1,.,.,TGTGCCAGCAGTCGAGTGAACAATGAGCAGTTCTTC,CASSRVNNEQFF
TRBJ2-3,TRBV7-9,TRBD2,.,TGTGCCAGCAGCTTAGCGCGCCTAGCGGGAGCCACAGATACGCAGTATTTT,CASSLARLAGATDTQYF
TRBJ2-7,TRBV4-3,.,.,TGCGCCAGCAGCCAAGAGGGGGCGAGCGGGATCTACGAGCAGTACTTC,CASSQEGASGIYEQYF
TRBJ2-1,TRBV7-6,TRBD2,once,TGTGCCAGCAGCTCCATGACTAGCGGGGGCCGGGAGCAGTTCTTC,CASSSMTSGGREQFF
TRBJ2-7,TRBV6-1,.,.,TGTGCCAGCACCACCGGACAGTTTACCTCCTACGAGCAGTACTTC,CASTTGQFTSYEQYF
TRBJ2-7,TRBV28,.,.,TGTGCCAGCAGTTCCAGTAGACAGACCTACGAGCAGTACTTC,CASSSSRQTYEQYF
TRBJ2-5,TRBV28,TRBD1,once,TGTGCCAGCACACGGACGACAGGGGGTACAGAGACCCAGTACTTC,CASTRTTGGTETQYF
TRBJ2-1,TRBV15,.,.,TGTGCCACCCGCCAAATTTCGAGCTCCTACAATGAGCAGTTCTTC,CATRQISSSYNEQFF
TRBJ2-6,TRBV14,.,.,TGTGCCAGCAGCCATCGGGGTTGGTCAGACTCTGGGGCCAACGTCCTGACTTTC,CASSHRGWSDSGANVLTF
TRBJ2-7,TRBV6-6,.,.,TGTGCCAGCGGAAGGAGCAACTACGAGCAGTACTTC,CASGRSNYEQYF
TRBJ2-2,TRBV2,.,.,TGTGCCAGCCGGTACAGGGTGGCCACCGGGGAGCTGTTTTTT,CASRYRVATGELFF
TRBJ2-6,TRBV6-6,TRBD1,.,TGTGCCAGCAGGTCGGGACAGGGGAACGTCCTGACTTTC,CASRSGQGNVLTF
TRBJ2-7,TRBV5-6,.,.,TGTGCCAGCAGCCCCCAGGGGACCCGGGGATACGAGCAGTACTTC,CASSPQGTRGYEQYF
TRBJ2-2,TRBV7-2,.,.,TGTGCCCTAATTATGGACGGGGCCGGGGAGCTGTTTTTT,CALIMDGAGELFF
TRBJ1-1,TRBV5-6,TRBD1,.,TGTGCCAGCAGCCCCTACTATCTGACAGGGGTGGACGGTGGAGCTTTCTTT,CASSPYYLTGVDGGAFF
TRBJ2-7,TRBV28,.,.,TGTGCCAGCAGGAGTCTGGCAACCTACGAGCAGTACTTC,CASRSLATYEQYF
TRBJ2-1,TRBV7-2,.,.,TGTGCCAGCAGCTCACTTAGGGGGCCAGTAGCGGGTAGTGGCAATGAGCAGTTCTTC,CASSSLRGPVAGSGNEQFF
TRBJ1-2,TRBV5-1,TRBD1,.,TGCGCCAGCAGCCCACCGGGACAGGGGAGAAACACCTTC,CASSPPGQGRNTF
TRBJ2-7,TRBV11-2,.,.,TGTGCCAGCAGCTTAGTCGGCGCCGAGCAGTACTTC,CASSLVGAEQYF
TRBJ1-4,TRBV5-1,.,.,TGCGCCAGCAGCTCCCTCGGGACGGAGAATGAAAAACTGTTTTTT,CASSSLGTENEKLFF
TRBJ2-1,TRBV5-6,.,.,TGTGCCAGCAGCCCCCCTTATACTCCCTACAATGAGCAGTTCTTC,CASSPPYTPYNEQFF
TRBJ1-4,TRBV7-8,TRBD1,.,TGTGCCAGCAGTCACCGGAACGGACAGGGAACTAATGAAAAACTGTTTTTT,CASSHRNGQGTNEKLFF
TRBJ1-5,TRBV20-1,.,.,TGCAGTGCCCTCCGGGACACGGATCCGCATTTT,CSALRDTDPHF
TRBJ2-7,TRBV5-1,TRBD1,.,TGCGCCAGCCGGGACAGGGAAGACTACGAGCAGTACTTC,CASRDREDYEQYF
TRBJ1-1,TRBV28,.,.,TGTGCCAGCAGTTGGAACACTGAAGCTTTCTTT,CASSWNTEAFF